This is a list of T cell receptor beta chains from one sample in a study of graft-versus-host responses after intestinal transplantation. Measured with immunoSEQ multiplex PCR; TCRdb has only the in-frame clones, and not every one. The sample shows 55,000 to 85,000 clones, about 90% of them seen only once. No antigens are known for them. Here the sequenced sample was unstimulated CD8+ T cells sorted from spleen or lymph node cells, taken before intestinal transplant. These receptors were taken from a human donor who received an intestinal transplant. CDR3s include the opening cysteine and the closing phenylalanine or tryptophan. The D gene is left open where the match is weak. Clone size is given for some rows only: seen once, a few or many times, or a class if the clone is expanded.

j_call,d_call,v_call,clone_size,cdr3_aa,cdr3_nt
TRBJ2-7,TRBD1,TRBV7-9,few,CASSFGQGKTYEQYF,TGTGCCAGCAGCTTCGGACAGGGGAAGACCTACGAGCAGTACTTC
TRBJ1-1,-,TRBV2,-,CASRRDLRAGNTEAFF,TGTGCCAGCAGGCGGGACCTCAGGGCCGGGAACACTGAAGCTTTCTTT
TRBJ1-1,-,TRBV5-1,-,CASSAKSGHTEAFF,TGCGCCAGCAGCGCAAAAAGCGGGCACACTGAAGCTTTCTTT
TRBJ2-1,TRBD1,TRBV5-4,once,CASSLEDREVFNEQFF,TGTGCCAGCAGCTTGGAGGACAGGGAGGTTTTCAATGAGCAGTTCTTC
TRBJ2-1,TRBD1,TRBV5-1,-,CAGAGTATNNEQFF,TGCGCCGGGGCCGGGACAGCAACTAACAATGAGCAGTTCTTC
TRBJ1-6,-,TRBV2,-,CASSDAAKTGMKSPLHF,TGTGCCAGCAGTGACGCGGCAAAAACAGGGATGAAATCACCCCTCCACTTT
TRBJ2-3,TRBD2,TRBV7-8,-,CASSLGLAGDTQYF,TGTGCCAGCAGCCTCGGACTAGCGGGAGATACGCAGTATTTT
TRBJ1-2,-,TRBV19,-,CATRGAAAGYTF,TGTGCCACCCGGGGGGCCGCTGCGGGCTACACCTTC
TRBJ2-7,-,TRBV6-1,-,CASSAQREPPYEQYF,TGTGCCAGCAGCGCCCAAAGGGAGCCCCCCTACGAGCAGTACTTC
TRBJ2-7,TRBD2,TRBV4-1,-,CASSQVGGDEQYF,TGCGCCAGCAGCCAAGTCGGGGGGGACGAGCAGTACTTC
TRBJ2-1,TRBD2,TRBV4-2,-,CASSQPLGLAGMNEQFF,TGTGCCAGCAGCCAACCTTTGGGACTAGCGGGCATGAATGAGCAGTTCTTC
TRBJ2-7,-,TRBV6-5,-,CASKEGHEQYF,TGTGCCAGCAAGGAGGGGCACGAGCAGTACTTC
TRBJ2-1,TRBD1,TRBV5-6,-,CASTLGQPYNEQFF,TGTGCCAGCACCCTGGGACAGCCATACAATGAGCAGTTCTTC
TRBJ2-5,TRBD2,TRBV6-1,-,CASSRTSSEETQYF,TGTGCCAGCAGCCGGACTAGCTCCGAAGAGACCCAGTACTTC
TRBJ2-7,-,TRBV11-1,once,CASSLGRGESYEQYF,TGTGCCAGCAGCTTAGGCAGGGGGGAGTCCTACGAGCAGTACTTC
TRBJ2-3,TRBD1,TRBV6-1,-,CASSQGLADRGADTQYF,TGTGCCAGCAGTCAAGGCCTTGCGGACAGGGGAGCAGATACGCAGTATTTT
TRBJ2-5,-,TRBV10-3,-,CAIRTGAVGSPETQYF,TGTGCCATCAGAACGGGAGCGGTGGGGAGCCCGGAGACCCAGTACTTC
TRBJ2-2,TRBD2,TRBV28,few,CASSSRSGSSTGELFF,TGTGCCAGCAGCTCGCGGAGCGGGAGTTCTACCGGGGAGCTGTTTTTT
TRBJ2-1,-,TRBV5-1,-,CASSLTGMHEQFF,TGCGCCAGCAGCTTGACAGGGATGCATGAGCAGTTCTTC
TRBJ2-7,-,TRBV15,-,CATSSRAPEEGFYEQYF,TGTGCCACCAGCAGTCGGGCCCCTGAGGAGGGATTCTACGAGCAGTACTTC
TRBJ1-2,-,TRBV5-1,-,CASSFGRGYGYTF,TGCGCCAGCAGCTTCGGCAGGGGCTATGGCTACACCTTC
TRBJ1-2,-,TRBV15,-,CATSDTWGGYGYTF,TGTGCCACCAGCGATACCTGGGGGGGCTATGGCTACACCTTC
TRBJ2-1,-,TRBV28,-,CASSLGGPSYNEQFF,TGTGCCAGCAGTTTGGGCGGGCCCTCCTACAATGAGCAGTTCTTC
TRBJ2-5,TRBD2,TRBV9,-,CASSVSGRPQETQYF,TGTGCCAGCAGCGTAAGCGGGAGACCCCAAGAGACCCAGTACTTC
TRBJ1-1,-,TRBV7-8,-,CASSPSGETEAFF,TGTGCCAGCAGCCCGTCGGGGGAAACTGAAGCTTTCTTT
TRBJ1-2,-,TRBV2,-,CASSDHREGYTF,TGTGCCAGCAGTGACCACAGGGAAGGCTACACCTTC
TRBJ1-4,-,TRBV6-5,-,CASSWGGTNEKLFF,TGTGCCAGCAGTTGGGGGGGAACTAATGAAAAACTGTTTTTT
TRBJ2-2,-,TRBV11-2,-,CASSLDLVRELFF,TGTGCCAGCAGCTTAGACCTCGTCCGGGAGCTGTTTTTT
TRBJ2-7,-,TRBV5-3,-,CARSFPGEEEQYF,TGTGCCAGAAGCTTTCCAGGGGAAGAGGAGCAGTACTTC
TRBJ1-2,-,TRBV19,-,CASSIGRGAGYTF,TGTGCCAGTAGTATAGGGAGGGGTGCTGGCTACACCTTC
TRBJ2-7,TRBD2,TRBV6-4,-,CASSARGDYEQYF,TGTGCCAGCAGTGCCCGGGGGGACTACGAGCAGTACTTC
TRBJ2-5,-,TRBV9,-,CASSVEGTSQETQYF,TGTGCCAGCAGCGTAGAGGGGACATCCCAAGAGACCCAGTACTTC
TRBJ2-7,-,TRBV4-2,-,CASSQVPGGSYEQYF,TGTGCCAGCAGCCAAGTCCCCGGGGGCTCCTACGAGCAGTACTTC
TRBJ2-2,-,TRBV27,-,CASSAAEYTGELFF,TGTGCCAGCAGTGCAGCGGAGTACACCGGGGAGCTGTTTTTT
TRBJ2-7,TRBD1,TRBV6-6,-,CASSYGQGVYEQYF,TGTGCCAGCAGTTACGGGCAGGGGGTCTACGAGCAGTACTTC
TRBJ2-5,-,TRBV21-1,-,CASSRDRGSRETQYF,TGTGCCAGCAGCCGGGACAGGGGTAGTAGGGAGACCCAGTACTTC
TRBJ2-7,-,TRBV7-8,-,CASSLASIPGYEQYF,TGTGCCAGCAGCTTAGCGTCTATTCCAGGGTACGAGCAGTACTTC
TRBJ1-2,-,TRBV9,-,CASSATPTDGYTF,TGTGCCAGCAGCGCCACCCCTACAGATGGCTACACCTTC
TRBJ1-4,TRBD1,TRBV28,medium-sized,CASSLGDRGNEKLFF,TGTGCCAGCAGTTTAGGGGACAGGGGGAATGAAAAACTGTTTTTT
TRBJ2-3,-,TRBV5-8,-,CASSFSQSADTQYF,TGTGCCAGCAGCTTTTCACAGTCCGCAGATACGCAGTATTTT
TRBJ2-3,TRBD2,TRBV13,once,CASSVLAGSTDTQYF,TGTGCCAGCAGCGTGCTAGCGGGGTCCACAGATACGCAGTATTTT
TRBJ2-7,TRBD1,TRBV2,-,CASGGVGQGIYEQYF,TGTGCCAGCGGGGGGGTGGGACAGGGGATATACGAGCAGTACTTC
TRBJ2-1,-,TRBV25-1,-,CATTLPGVKGNEQFF,TGTGCCACCACCCTTCCGGGGGTGAAGGGGAATGAGCAGTTCTTC
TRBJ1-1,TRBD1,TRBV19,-,CASRTGGTEAFF,TGTGCCAGTAGGACAGGGGGCACTGAAGCTTTCTTT
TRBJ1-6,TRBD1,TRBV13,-,CASSLEQGRNSPLHF,TGTGCCAGCAGCTTAGAACAGGGGCGGAATTCACCCCTCCACTTT
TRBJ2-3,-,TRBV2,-,CASTPRGTVQYF,TGTGCCAGCACTCCGAGGGGGACCGTGCAGTATTTT